This T cell receptor beta chain was sequenced during a study of T cells expressing NK-cell markers. After re-calling the 5' RACE reads, TCRdb lists one entry per CDR3 protein, DNA absent. Its listing shows 300,000 or so distinct CDR3 sequences. Germline CDR1 MNHEY, CDR2 SMNVEV (reference sequence). The CDR3 is 15 residues long. The rearrangement joins TRBV27 to TRBJ1-1. The receptor comes from a woman between 18 and 69 years old in good health. Material: blood T cells: a sorted CD56 or NKG2C T cell subset, CD4+ or CD8+ T cells, or bulk PBMC T cells (not recorded which). The CDR3 loop is CASSLWAEAGTEAFF.